The 23 T cell receptor beta chains presented below share a single source sample, sequenced in a study of PD-L1 blockade in urothelial cancer. The time point was: peripheral blood 6 weeks after treatment start. Assay: immunoSEQ multiplex PCR; the TCRdb copy retains only in-frame clones and omits some. The sample carries about 120,000 clones, roughly 89% recorded once. Sample: PBMCs, taken around atezolizumab (anti-PD-L1) treatment. The receptors stem from a man aged 55 to 70 with urothelial cancer.

V and J are TRBV29-1 and TRBJ1-2; TRBD1 matches at 8 bases. The V segment lost 3 bases and the J segment 9 bases; nucleotides outside the gene matches: 12. Germline-derived CDR1 and CDR2 are SQVTM and ANQGSEA. CDR3 length: 14 amino acids. CDR3 in DNA: TGCAGCGTTGAGGGTACGGACAGGGATTTTAGCTACACCTTC. As protein: CSVEGTDRDFSYTF.

This chain uses TRBV4-1 with TRBJ1-2, with a weak D call TRBD1 (5 bases). Germline assignment: CDR1 MGHRA and CDR2 YSYEKL. The CDR3 has 15 amino acids. With 4 bases removed from V and 2 bases from J, the gap between germline ends came to 14 bases. CDR3 sequence reads: CASSPGKQINYGYTF. The CDR3 DNA follows: TGCGCCAGCAGCCCAGGGAAACAGATAAACTATGGCTACACCTTC.

The chain couples TRBV7-8 to TRBJ2-7, with a possible D match to TRBD2 (5 bases). Looked up from germline, CDR1 is SGHVS and CDR2 is FQNEAQ. The CDR3 is 15 residues long. The V and J ends lost 3 bases and 9 bases respectively, with 21 bases between them. As DNA, the CDR3 is TGTGCCAGCAGCTTCCAGCGGAACCCTACGACCGGGCAGTACTTC. Encoded protein: CASSFQRNPTTGQYF.

V gene TRBV5-1 combines with J gene TRBJ1-5, with 10 nucleotides matching TRBD1. Germline V CDR1 and CDR2: SGHRS, YFSETQ. The J segment lost 6 bases and the V segment lost 0 bases, leaving 3 bases of the junction unmatched. This CDR3 is built from 15 residues. CDR3 in DNA: TGCGCCAGCAGCTTGGACTGGACAGGGGGTCAGCCCCAGCATTTT. Translating gives CASSLDWTGGQPQHF.

The chain combines TRBV19 with TRBJ2-5; 7 nucleotides line up with TRBD1. V was pared by 5 bases and J by 3 bases, with 3 bases of the junction left unmatched. The germline V gene encodes CDR1 LNHDA and CDR2 SQIVND (reference sequence). The CDR3 is 13 residues long. The chain's CDR3 is CASSLGTEETQYF. The CDR3 region has the DNA TGTGCCAGTAGTTTGGGGACAGAAGAGACCCAGTACTTC.

J is TRBJ2-3 and V is TRBV7-3; D call uncertain. Germline-derived CDR1 and CDR2 are SGHTA and FQGTGA. This CDR3 has 12 residues. V shed 4 bases and J shed 2 bases, with 4 bases lying between them. The CDR3 is CASSSYTDTQYF. CDR3 coding DNA: TGTGCCAGCAGCTCTTACACAGATACGCAGTATTTT.

This clone was detected a few times. The chain has TRBV5-1 and TRBJ2-2; D is possibly TRBD1 (6 bases). CDR3 length: 17 amino acids. Deletions cut 4 bases from V and 5 bases from J, with 21 bases between. The V gene's germline CDR1 is SGHRS and CDR2 YFSETQ. CDR3 region: CASSPLGPQTGTGELFF. CDR3 nucleotides: TGCGCCAGCAGCCCCTTGGGACCACAGACAGGTACCGGGGAGCTGTTTTTT.

Concerning this clone: Distinct nucleotide sequences in the sample also encode this CDR3. This chain links TRBV5-1 with TRBJ2-3; 7 bases align to TRBD2. Per the germline V gene, CDR1 is SGHRS and CDR2 is YFSETQ. The CDR3 sequence is 16 residues long. The junction had 6 bases not matched to a gene; V was cut back by 0 bases and J by 2 bases. The CDR3 region has the DNA TGCGCCAGCAGCTTGGATCTTGCGGGGGACACAGATACGCAGTATTTT. Residues: CASSLDLAGDTDTQYF.

This clone appeared a few times. This chain joins TRBV7-9 and TRBJ2-7, with D hard to call. Per the germline V gene, CDR1 is SEHNR and CDR2 is FQNEAQ (reference sequence). This CDR3 contains 14 residues. Trimming left V 1 base short and J 6 bases short, with 13 bases between. The CDR3 region has the DNA TGTGCCAGCAGCTTAGGTTTTGGCATTACCGAGCAGTACTTC. It is translated as CASSLGFGITEQYF.

The chain recombines TRBV27 with TRBJ2-7; possibly TRBD2 for D (6 bases). Germline V CDR1 and CDR2: MNHEY, SMNVEV (reference sequence). This CDR3 contains 16 residues. Trimming shortened V by 0 bases and J by 6 bases, and 18 bases separated the two germline ends. CDR3 sequence: CASSLSGGSPHSEQYF. Written as DNA, the CDR3 is TGTGCCAGCAGTTTATCGGGGGGTAGCCCCCATTCCGAGCAGTACTTC.

The chain carries TRBV11-3 and TRBJ1-3; 12 bases fit TRBD1. The CDR3 consists of 16 residues. J gave up 8 bases and V 4 bases, and 9 bases lay outside the gene matches. Germline values: CDR1 SGHNT, CDR2 YENEEA. The DNA of the CDR3 is TGTGCCAGCAGCTCGCGCGCGGGACAGGGGGCCGACACCATATATTTT. It is translated as CASSSRAGQGADTIYF.

This sequence joins TRBV5-6 and TRBJ1-1, with D perhaps matching TRBD1 (6 bases). This CDR3 has 14 residues. The V and J ends lost 4 bases and 7 bases respectively, with 17 bases between them. Germline CDR1 and CDR2: SGHDT and YYEEEE. CDR3 coding DNA: TGTGCCAGCAGCCCCACAGGGTTTAAGGGTGAAGCTTTCTTT. Its protein product is CASSPTGFKGEAFF.

The table lists this clone with a count of one. The chain couples TRBV5-1 to TRBJ1-1; weak D call: TRBD1 (5 bases). The CDR3 totals 14 residues. Trimming pared 4 bases from V and 4 bases from J, leaving 14 bases between. Per the germline V gene, CDR1 is SGHRS and CDR2 is YFSETQ. CDR3 DNA sequence: TGCGCCAGCAGCGCAACCCAGGGTGCCACTGAAGCTTTCTTT. Its protein is CASSATQGATEAFF.

The V gene is TRBV11-2, the J gene TRBJ2-7; a possible D gene is TRBD2 (5 bases). This CDR3 is built from 15 residues. Germline V lookup: CDR1 SGHAT, CDR2 FQNNGV. V was pared by 5 bases and J by 3 bases, with 17 bases between. CDR3 residues: CASSPSSGGYYEQYF. The CDR3 DNA is TGTGCCAGCAGCCCCTCGAGCGGTGGGTACTACGAGCAGTACTTC.

This sequence joins TRBV6-5 and TRBJ2-5, with TRBD2 identical over 8 bases. The CDR3 spans 14 residues. CDR1 and CDR2 (germline): MNHEY, SVGAGI. The J segment lost 4 bases and the V segment lost 6 bases, leaving 7 bases of the junction unmatched. For the CDR3, the DNA is TGTGCCAGCAGGTCCGGGAGGGAGGTAGAGACCCAGTACTTC. Its protein is CASRSGREVETQYF.

The chain is built from TRBV5-1 and TRBJ2-5; 7 nucleotides align to TRBD2. The V and J ends lost 0 bases and 5 bases, in that order; junction bases with no gene match: 4. Germline V gene data show CDR1 as SGHRS and CDR2 as YFSETQ. The length of the CDR3 is 14 residues. CDR3 coding DNA: TGCGCCAGCAGCTTGGGAGCGGGGAGGGAGACCCAGTACTTC. Its translation: CASSLGAGRETQYF.

This rearrangement joins TRBV9 to TRBJ2-3; TRBD1 matches 10 bases. Per the germline V gene, CDR1 is SGDLS and CDR2 is YYNGEE. The CDR3 is made up of 15 amino acids. The ends lost 4 bases at V and 5 bases at J; junction bases unmatched: 7. CDR3 DNA: TGTGCCAGCAGCCAGGGGACAGGGGTGGGAGATACGCAGTATTTT. This encodes CASSQGTGVGDTQYF.

The chain has TRBV27 and TRBJ2-7, with D perhaps TRBD1 (5 bases). V was shortened by 6 bases and J by 1 base, with 13 bases between the two germline ends. CDR3 size: 14 residues. Germline values: CDR1 MNHEY, CDR2 SMNVEV (reference sequence). The CDR3 spells CASSLLRGSYEQYF. The CDR3 DNA sequence: TGTGCCAGCAGCCTTCTAAGGGGTTCCTACGAGCAGTACTTC.

The gene calls are TRBV5-1 and TRBJ1-4; 9 positions match TRBD1. This CDR3 comprises 14 residues. CDR1 is SGHRS and CDR2 is YFSETQ in the germline V gene. The V and J ends lost 4 bases and 7 bases, in that order; junction bases with no gene match: 5. This chain's CDR3 is CASSVQGAGEKLFF. The DNA of the CDR3 is TGCGCCAGCAGCGTACAGGGGGCTGGTGAAAAACTGTTTTTT.

The rearrangement links TRBV20-1 to TRBJ2-5; D not certain. CDR1 and CDR2 (germline): DFQATT, SNEGSKA (reference sequence). The V and J ends lost 3 bases and 5 bases respectively, with 7 bases between them. The CDR3 totals 11 residues. The CDR3 reads CSARLRETQYF. As DNA, the CDR3 is TGCAGTGCTAGGCTTCGGGAGACCCAGTACTTC.

The chain recombines TRBV10-3 with TRBJ2-1; a possible D gene is TRBD1 (6 bases). The V end lost 7 bases, the J end lost 7 bases, and 14 bases lay between the germline ends. Germline V gene lookup returns CDR1 ENHRY and CDR2 SYGVKD. CDR3 size: 13 residues. The CDR3 DNA sequence: TGTGCCATCATGGGGGCGTTTGGGAATGAGCAGTTCTTC. Translation gives CAIMGAFGNEQFF.

The chain recombines TRBV19 with TRBJ1-5; 8 bases fit TRBD1. Trimming cost V 7 bases and J 3 bases; bases outside gene matches: 8. The germline V gene encodes CDR1 LNHDA and CDR2 SQIVND (reference sequence). CDR3 size: 15 residues. This chain's CDR3 is CASTDGDRYNQPQHF. The CDR3 nucleotides read TGTGCCAGTACCGATGGGGACAGGTACAATCAGCCCCAGCATTTT.

The J gene is TRBJ2-5, the V gene TRBV10-3; 11 nucleotides agree with TRBD2. The V and J ends lost 4 bases and 7 bases, in that order; junction bases with no gene match: 5. Germline V gene data show CDR1 as ENHRY and CDR2 as SYGVKD. The CDR3 extends over 14 amino acids. The CDR3 spells CAISVAGGPGTQYF. The CDR3 nucleotides read TGTGCCATCAGTGTAGCGGGGGGGCCCGGGACCCAGTACTTC.